This section outlines one T cell receptor (beta chain) sequence together with its context. No antigen is known for it. This sample stems from a study of radiation and T cells in renal cell carcinoma. Background on the study: Nephrectomy followed 15 Gy stereotactic body radiation by 4 weeks.

The sample's time point: baseline pretreatment blood. Treatment denoted: 15 Gy SBRT to primary tumor, nephrectomy 4 weeks later. Clear cell pathology was present in this patient's renal cell carcinoma. General observations from the study: In blood, top tumor clones expanded by 2 weeks, shrinking by 4.

The assay was immunoSEQ multiplex PCR, and TCRdb's table has in-frame clones only and misses some. The sample yields approximately 100,000 clones, around 88% seen once. The germline V and J ends were trimmed by 5 bases and 1 base, with 8 bases remaining between them. CDR3 size: 13 residues. Per the germline V gene, CDR1 is LGHNA and CDR2 is YNFKEQ. This sequence was found in a man in his forties or fifties with renal cell carcinoma. The sequencing here drew on blood, taken from a patient whose treatment included radiotherapy and nephrectomy. This chain connects TRBV4-2 to TRBJ2-5, with D unresolved. CDR3 bases: TGTGCCAGCAGCACCCGCGCCCAAGAGACCCAGTACTTC. The encoded protein is CASSTRAQETQYF.